The rows below give T cell receptor beta chains drawn from one sample of a study of regulatory T cells in long-lasting Graves disease. One entry per CDR3 protein results from TCRdb running MiXCR on the multiplex PCR reads. The sample has roughly 260,000 distinct CDR3 sequences; more than 15% are singletons. These data were likewise used in another study, on T cells in Graves' hyperthyroidism and ophthalmopathy.

The starting material was peripheral blood mononuclear cells (PBMCs), obtained at new diagnosis, from a patient treated with antithyroid drugs. The receptors stem from a woman aged 25 to 39 with Graves disease. Each CDR3 is given with its conserved first and last residue. The D gene is left open where the match is weak. Part of the rows lack a size; the others show once, few, many or a class for expanded clones.

j_gene: TRBJ2-1
v_gene: TRBV12-3/TRBV12-4
d_gene: -
abundance: -
CDR3aa: CASSSVAEVINNEQFF
CDR3nt: TGTGCCAGCAGTTCCGTAGCGGAGGTGATAAACAATGAGCAGTTCTTC

j_gene: TRBJ2-7
v_gene: TRBV12-3/TRBV12-4
d_gene: -
abundance: many
CDR3aa: CASSSMRGNEQYF
CDR3nt: TGTGCCAGCAGTTCCATGAGGGGTAACGAGCAGTACTTC

j_gene: TRBJ1-1
v_gene: TRBV12-5
d_gene: -
abundance: many
CDR3aa: CASGLHQDTEAFF
CDR3nt: TGTGCTAGTGGGCTCCACCAGGACACTGAAGCTTTCTTT

j_gene: TRBJ2-5
v_gene: TRBV20-1
d_gene: TRBD1
abundance: many
CDR3aa: CSARTGFETQYF
CDR3nt: TGCAGTGCTCGGACAGGGTTCGAGACCCAGTACTTC

j_gene: TRBJ2-7
v_gene: TRBV7-9
d_gene: -
abundance: -
CDR3aa: CASSLVGGGYEQYF
CDR3nt: TGTGCCAGCAGCTTAGTAGGCGGCGGCTACGAGCAGTACTTC

j_gene: TRBJ2-1
v_gene: TRBV7-2
d_gene: TRBD2
abundance: many
CDR3aa: CASSLILGGGNEQFF
CDR3nt: TGTGCCAGCAGCTTAATTTTGGGGGGGGGCAATGAGCAGTTCTTC

j_gene: TRBJ1-1
v_gene: TRBV6-5
d_gene: -
abundance: -
CDR3aa: CTSSYSGGGTEAFF
CDR3nt: TGTACCAGCAGTTACTCTGGGGGGGGCACTGAAGCTTTCTTT

j_gene: TRBJ1-2
v_gene: TRBV11-2
d_gene: -
abundance: many
CDR3aa: CASTRGQGYGYTF
CDR3nt: TGTGCCAGCACCCGGGGCCAGGGCTATGGCTACACCTTC

j_gene: TRBJ2-3
v_gene: TRBV3-1
d_gene: TRBD2
abundance: many
CDR3aa: CASSLGTSGNTDTQYF
CDR3nt: TGTGCCAGCAGCCTCGGGACTAGCGGCAACACAGATACGCAGTATTTT

j_gene: TRBJ1-5
v_gene: TRBV5-8
d_gene: -
abundance: many
CDR3aa: CASRTGDSNQPQHF
CDR3nt: TGTGCCAGCAGGACGGGTGATAGCAATCAGCCCCAGCATTTT

j_gene: TRBJ2-7
v_gene: TRBV3-1
d_gene: -
abundance: many
CDR3aa: CASSQATGAYEQYF
CDR3nt: TGTGCCAGCAGCCAAGCTACGGGAGCCTACGAGCAGTACTTC

j_gene: TRBJ1-2
v_gene: TRBV4-1
d_gene: -
abundance: few
CDR3aa: CASSQPTQGISSYGYTF
CDR3nt: TGCGCCAGCAGCCAACCTACACAGGGCATTTCGAGCTATGGCTACACCTTC

j_gene: TRBJ2-7
v_gene: TRBV11-3
d_gene: TRBD1
abundance: -
CDR3aa: CASSHLTGSYEQYF
CDR3nt: TGTGCCAGCAGCCACCTGACAGGGTCCTACGAGCAGTACTTC

j_gene: TRBJ2-2
v_gene: TRBV10-3
d_gene: TRBD1
abundance: many
CDR3aa: CAIGWDRATGELFF
CDR3nt: TGTGCCATCGGCTGGGACAGGGCGACCGGGGAGCTGTTTTTT

j_gene: TRBJ1-5
v_gene: TRBV20-1
d_gene: -
abundance: many
CDR3aa: CSARRGGNQPQHF
CDR3nt: TGCAGTGCTCGGAGGGGGGGAAATCAGCCCCAGCATTTT

j_gene: TRBJ1-2
v_gene: TRBV3-1
d_gene: -
abundance: many
CDR3aa: CASSPLTGYGYTF
CDR3nt: TGTGCCAGCAGCCCGCTCACAGGGTACGGCTACACCTTC

j_gene: TRBJ1-2
v_gene: TRBV7-9
d_gene: -
abundance: many
CDR3aa: CASSLEANYGYTF
CDR3nt: TGTGCCAGCAGCTTAGAAGCTAACTATGGCTACACCTTC

j_gene: TRBJ1-2
v_gene: TRBV6-1
d_gene: -
abundance: many
CDR3aa: CASSDMARGYTF
CDR3nt: TGTGCCAGCAGCGACATGGCGAGAGGCTACACCTTC

j_gene: TRBJ1-2
v_gene: TRBV10-2
d_gene: -
abundance: many
CDR3aa: CASSEITGSSPNYGYTF
CDR3nt: TGCGCCAGCAGTGAGATTACAGGGAGCAGCCCTAACTATGGCTACACCTTC

j_gene: TRBJ1-1
v_gene: TRBV6-5
d_gene: -
abundance: -
CDR3aa: CASSYFQRTNTEAFF
CDR3nt: TGTGCCAGCAGTTACTTTCAAAGGACTAACACTGAAGCTTTCTTT

j_gene: TRBJ1-2
v_gene: TRBV13
d_gene: -
abundance: many
CDR3aa: CASSTRLGFNYGYTF
CDR3nt: TGTGCCAGCAGCACAAGATTGGGGTTTAACTATGGCTACACCTTC

j_gene: TRBJ2-2
v_gene: TRBV3-1
d_gene: -
abundance: many
CDR3aa: CASSPRGTGELFF
CDR3nt: TGTGCCAGCAGCCCGAGGGGCACCGGGGAGCTGTTTTTT

j_gene: TRBJ1-2
v_gene: TRBV3-1
d_gene: -
abundance: many
CDR3aa: CASSSVQTYGYTF
CDR3nt: TGTGCCAGCAGCTCAGTACAGACCTATGGCTACACCTTC

j_gene: TRBJ2-5
v_gene: TRBV15
d_gene: -
abundance: -
CDR3aa: CATSIDPGRETQYF
CDR3nt: TGTGCCACCAGCATCGACCCGGGACGGGAGACCCAGTACTTC

j_gene: TRBJ1-1
v_gene: TRBV28
d_gene: -
abundance: many
CDR3aa: CASGTVTPNTEAFF
CDR3nt: TGTGCCAGCGGAACGGTGACCCCGAACACTGAAGCTTTCTTT

j_gene: TRBJ1-3
v_gene: TRBV2
d_gene: -
abundance: -
CDR3aa: CASTVDSSSGNTIYF
CDR3nt: TGTGCCAGCACGGTGGACTCGAGCTCTGGAAACACCATATATTTT

j_gene: TRBJ1-5
v_gene: TRBV7-2
d_gene: -
abundance: many
CDR3aa: CASSRRDSNQPQHF
CDR3nt: TGTGCCAGCAGCCGGCGGGATAGCAATCAGCCCCAGCATTTT

j_gene: TRBJ2-3
v_gene: TRBV7-2
d_gene: TRBD2
abundance: -
CDR3aa: CASSLVASGSADTQYF
CDR3nt: TGTGCCAGCAGCTTAGTCGCTAGCGGGAGTGCAGATACGCAGTATTTT

j_gene: TRBJ1-1
v_gene: TRBV12-3/TRBV12-4
d_gene: -
abundance: many
CDR3aa: CASSDFDGTTEAFF
CDR3nt: TGTGCCAGCAGTGATTTCGACGGAACCACTGAAGCTTTCTTT

j_gene: TRBJ1-6
v_gene: TRBV4-1
d_gene: TRBD1
abundance: many
CDR3aa: CASSQDFAGGGSYNSPLHF
CDR3nt: TGCGCCAGCAGCCAAGATTTTGCAGGGGGGGGATCCTATAATTCACCCCTCCACTTT

j_gene: TRBJ2-1
v_gene: TRBV20-1
d_gene: -
abundance: many
CDR3aa: CSARQGSPYNEQFF
CDR3nt: TGCAGTGCTCGCCAGGGTAGTCCCTACAATGAGCAGTTCTTC

j_gene: TRBJ2-1
v_gene: TRBV20-1
d_gene: -
abundance: many
CDR3aa: CSARERQINEQFF
CDR3nt: TGCAGTGCTAGAGAGCGACAGATCAATGAGCAGTTCTTC

j_gene: TRBJ2-7
v_gene: TRBV20-1
d_gene: -
abundance: many
CDR3aa: CSARDITVSYEQYF
CDR3nt: TGCAGTGCTAGAGATATAACGGTCTCCTACGAGCAGTACTTC

j_gene: TRBJ1-2
v_gene: TRBV6-1
d_gene: TRBD1
abundance: many
CDR3aa: CASSMDRSSTYGYTF
CDR3nt: TGTGCCAGCAGTATGGACAGGAGTTCGACCTATGGCTACACCTTC

j_gene: TRBJ2-2
v_gene: TRBV20-1
d_gene: -
abundance: many
CDR3aa: CSAEYANTGELFF
CDR3nt: TGCAGTGCTGAATACGCGAACACCGGGGAGCTGTTTTTT

j_gene: TRBJ2-1
v_gene: TRBV6-2/TRBV6-3
d_gene: -
abundance: many
CDR3aa: CASKQGNEQFF
CDR3nt: TGTGCCAGTAAGCAGGGGAATGAGCAGTTCTTC

j_gene: TRBJ2-3
v_gene: TRBV6-1
d_gene: -
abundance: -
CDR3aa: CASSEARGRGTDTQYF
CDR3nt: TGTGCCAGCAGTGAAGCGCGGGGGCGGGGCACAGATACGCAGTATTTT

j_gene: TRBJ2-5
v_gene: TRBV5-6
d_gene: -
abundance: many
CDR3aa: CASSLSAGFQETQYF
CDR3nt: TGTGCCAGCAGCTTGTCGGCGGGATTCCAAGAGACCCAGTACTTC

j_gene: TRBJ2-5
v_gene: TRBV20-1
d_gene: TRBD1
abundance: many
CDR3aa: CSALDRVRKTQYF
CDR3nt: TGCAGTGCCCTAGACAGGGTCCGAAAGACCCAGTACTTC

j_gene: TRBJ1-4
v_gene: TRBV5-1
d_gene: TRBD1
abundance: many
CDR3aa: CASRTDRGDEKLFF
CDR3nt: TGCGCCAGCAGGACAGACAGGGGTGATGAAAAACTGTTTTTT

j_gene: TRBJ1-2
v_gene: TRBV6-2/TRBV6-3
d_gene: TRBD1
abundance: many
CDR3aa: CASSSDRRYGYTF
CDR3nt: TGTGCCAGCAGTTCGGACAGGAGATATGGCTACACCTTC

j_gene: TRBJ1-2
v_gene: TRBV7-3
d_gene: -
abundance: many
CDR3aa: CASSRIPSLSPVFVYGYTF
CDR3nt: TGTGCCAGCAGCCGAATCCCAAGCCTCAGCCCCGTCTTCGTTTATGGCTACACCTTC

j_gene: TRBJ2-3
v_gene: TRBV4-1
d_gene: -
abundance: many
CDR3aa: CASSRTRDAGDTQYF
CDR3nt: TGCGCCAGCAGCCGCACTCGGGACGCCGGGGATACGCAGTATTTT

j_gene: TRBJ2-7
v_gene: TRBV5-1
d_gene: -
abundance: many
CDR3aa: CASSLEGTSYEQYF
CDR3nt: TGCGCCAGCAGCTTAGAGGGGACCTCCTACGAGCAGTACTTC

j_gene: TRBJ2-1
v_gene: TRBV5-4
d_gene: -
abundance: -
CDR3aa: CASSSSLQSYNEQFF
CDR3nt: TGTGCCAGCAGCTCCAGTTTACAAAGCTACAATGAGCAGTTCTTC

j_gene: TRBJ1-2
v_gene: TRBV5-6
d_gene: -
abundance: many
CDR3aa: CASSLVSGNYGYTF
CDR3nt: TGTGCCAGCAGCTTGGTCAGTGGGAACTATGGCTACACCTTC

j_gene: TRBJ2-2
v_gene: TRBV3-1
d_gene: -
abundance: many
CDR3aa: CASTDTGELFF
CDR3nt: TGTGCCAGCACTGACACCGGGGAGCTGTTTTTT

j_gene: TRBJ1-5
v_gene: TRBV20-1
d_gene: TRBD1
abundance: many
CDR3aa: CSASLQGPTQPQHF
CDR3nt: TGCAGTGCTAGTCTACAGGGGCCAACTCAGCCCCAGCATTTT

j_gene: TRBJ1-1
v_gene: TRBV27
d_gene: -
abundance: many
CDR3aa: CASSLTGSEAFF
CDR3nt: TGTGCCAGCAGTCTGACAGGTTCTGAAGCTTTCTTT

j_gene: TRBJ2-7
v_gene: TRBV20-1
d_gene: TRBD2
abundance: many
CDR3aa: CSARGGGYEQYF
CDR3nt: TGCAGTGCTAGAGGGGGGGGCTACGAGCAGTACTTC

j_gene: TRBJ2-3
v_gene: TRBV10-1
d_gene: -
abundance: many
CDR3aa: CASSGMGASTDTQYF
CDR3nt: TGCGCCAGCAGTGGAATGGGGGCCAGCACAGATACGCAGTATTTT

j_gene: TRBJ2-2
v_gene: TRBV15
d_gene: -
abundance: -
CDR3aa: CATSRDFGSGELFF
CDR3nt: TGTGCCACCAGCAGAGATTTCGGGAGCGGGGAGCTGTTTTTT

j_gene: TRBJ2-5
v_gene: TRBV15
d_gene: TRBD2
abundance: many
CDR3aa: CATSSFGTSGYQETQYF
CDR3nt: TGTGCCACCAGCTCTTTTGGGACTAGCGGGTATCAAGAGACCCAGTACTTC

j_gene: TRBJ2-1
v_gene: TRBV3-1
d_gene: TRBD1
abundance: many
CDR3aa: CASSRQGASYNEQFF
CDR3nt: TGTGCCAGCAGTAGACAGGGGGCTTCCTACAATGAGCAGTTCTTC

j_gene: TRBJ2-7
v_gene: TRBV6-1
d_gene: -
abundance: many
CDR3aa: CASTTGTTYEQYF
CDR3nt: TGTGCCAGCACTACAGGGACGACCTACGAGCAGTACTTC